This is a list of T cell receptor beta chains from one sample in a study of blood T cells in healthy people across ages. TCRdb passed the 5' RACE reads through MiXCR, listing each CDR3 protein once. The sample holds around 1,100,000 distinct CDR3 sequences, 30% to 40% seen once. Sequencing was carried out using blood. These TCRs come from a man in his late teens or twenties in good health. CDR3s include the opening cysteine and the closing phenylalanine or tryptophan. The order of the fields is D gene, CDR3 length, clone size, V gene, J gene, CDR3 DNA, CDR3 protein. A D gene is named only where the DNA matches it firmly. Not all rows give a size; the values are once, few, many and, for expanded clones, a class.

d_call: NA; cdr3_length: 15; clone_size: few; v_call: TRBV4-2; j_call: TRBJ1-1; cdr3_nt: TGTGCCAGCAGCCAAGATCAACAGATGAACACTGAAGCTTTCTTT; cdr3_aa: CASSQDQQMNTEAFF
d_call: TRBD1; cdr3_length: 13; clone_size: NA; v_call: TRBV30; j_call: TRBJ2-7; cdr3_nt: TGTGCCTGGGACAGGGGGACAACCTACGAGCAGTACTTC; cdr3_aa: CAWDRGTTYEQYF
d_call: NA; cdr3_length: 15; clone_size: NA; v_call: TRBV6-2/TRBV6-3; j_call: TRBJ2-2; cdr3_nt: TGTGCCAGCAGTCACGGGGGTCCTGACACCGGGGAGCTGTTTTTT; cdr3_aa: CASSHGGPDTGELFF
d_call: TRBD1; cdr3_length: 14; clone_size: few; v_call: TRBV24-1; j_call: TRBJ1-3; cdr3_nt: TGTGCCACCAGTGCACAGGGGGATGGAAACACCATATATTTT; cdr3_aa: CATSAQGDGNTIYF
d_call: NA; cdr3_length: 16; clone_size: few; v_call: TRBV18; j_call: TRBJ2-4; cdr3_nt: TGTGCCAGCTCACGCGGGAAGGGGATCGCCAAAAACATTCAGTACTTC; cdr3_aa: CASSRGKGIAKNIQYF
d_call: NA; cdr3_length: 16; clone_size: few; v_call: TRBV4-3; j_call: TRBJ2-5; cdr3_nt: TGCGCCAGCAGCCCAATCGGGGGGACAGCATACAATGAGCAGTACTTC; cdr3_aa: CASSPIGGTAYNEQYF
d_call: TRBD2; cdr3_length: 16; clone_size: NA; v_call: TRBV12-3/TRBV12-4; j_call: TRBJ2-5; cdr3_nt: TGTGCCAGCAGCTACCAGCTAGCGGGGGGGACAAATGAGCAGTACTTC; cdr3_aa: CASSYQLAGGTNEQYF
d_call: NA; cdr3_length: 14; clone_size: NA; v_call: TRBV20-1; j_call: TRBJ1-4; cdr3_nt: TGCAGTGCGGACGCGGGAGGCACTAATGAAAAACTGTTTTTT; cdr3_aa: CSADAGGTNEKLFF
d_call: NA; cdr3_length: 13; clone_size: NA; v_call: TRBV20-1; j_call: TRBJ1-5; cdr3_nt: TGCAGTGCTAGAGGTCCCGGGTTTCAGCCCCAGCATTTT; cdr3_aa: CSARGPGFQPQHF
d_call: NA; cdr3_length: 13; clone_size: few; v_call: TRBV12-3/TRBV12-4; j_call: TRBJ2-3; cdr3_nt: TGTGCCAGCAGTAGTATGGCGGGAGATACGCAGTATTTT; cdr3_aa: CASSSMAGDTQYF